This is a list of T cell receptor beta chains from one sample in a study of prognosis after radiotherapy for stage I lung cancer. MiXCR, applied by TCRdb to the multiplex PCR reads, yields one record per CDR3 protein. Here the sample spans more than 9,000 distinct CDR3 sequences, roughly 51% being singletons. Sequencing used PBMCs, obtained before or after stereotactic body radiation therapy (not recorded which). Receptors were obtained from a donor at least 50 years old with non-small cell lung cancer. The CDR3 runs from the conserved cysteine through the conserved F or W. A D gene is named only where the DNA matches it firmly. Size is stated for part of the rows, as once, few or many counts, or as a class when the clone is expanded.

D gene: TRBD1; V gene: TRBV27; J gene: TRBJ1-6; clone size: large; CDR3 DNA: TGTGCCAGCAGACGGGGACAGGGGGAACGCCTCCACTTT; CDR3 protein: CASRRGQGERLHF
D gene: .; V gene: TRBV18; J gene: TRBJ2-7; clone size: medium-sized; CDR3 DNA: TGTGCCAGCTCACAGCAGGAGAACTACGAGCAGTACTTC; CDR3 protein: CASSQQENYEQYF
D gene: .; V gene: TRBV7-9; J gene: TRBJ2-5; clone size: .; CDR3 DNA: TGTGCCAGCAGCTTAGCTTACGGCGCCCAAGAGACCCAGTACTTC; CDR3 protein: CASSLAYGAQETQYF
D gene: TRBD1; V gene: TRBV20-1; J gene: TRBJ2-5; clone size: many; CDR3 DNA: TGCAGTGCTTGGGGACAGCAAGAGACCCAGTACTTC; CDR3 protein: CSAWGQQETQYF
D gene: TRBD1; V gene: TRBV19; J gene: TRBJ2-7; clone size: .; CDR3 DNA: TGTGCCAGTAGTATATCAGGGGGAGAGCAGTACTTC; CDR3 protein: CASSISGGEQYF
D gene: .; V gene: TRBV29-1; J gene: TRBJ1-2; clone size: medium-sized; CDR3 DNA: TGCAGCGTTGAAGATCTTGAGGCGGGGCTTTTTTTATACAGCAATGAGGGCTACACCTTC; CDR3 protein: CSVEDLEAGLFLYSNEGYTF
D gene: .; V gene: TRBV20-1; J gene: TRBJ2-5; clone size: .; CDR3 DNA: TGCAGTTCTTGGACGGGAGTCCTCACGGAGACCGAGTATTTC; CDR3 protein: CSSWTGVLTETEYF
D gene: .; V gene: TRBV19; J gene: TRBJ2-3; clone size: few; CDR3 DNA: TGTACCAGTAGCCCCCGCGGTTTCACTAATCGCCTGGATACGCAGTATTTT; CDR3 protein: CTSSPRGFTNRLDTQYF
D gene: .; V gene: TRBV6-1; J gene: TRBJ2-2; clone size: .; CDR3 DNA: TGTGCTAGCAGTGAATCCCCTGGCGTGGAGCTGTTTTTT; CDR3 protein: CASSESPGVELFF
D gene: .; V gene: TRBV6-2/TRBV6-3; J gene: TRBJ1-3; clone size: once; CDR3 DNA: TGTGCCAGCAGTGAGGTACCTCTCTCTGGAAACACCATATATTTT; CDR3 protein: CASSEVPLSGNTIYF
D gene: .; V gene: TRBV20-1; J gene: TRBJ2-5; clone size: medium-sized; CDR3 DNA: TGCAGTGCTAGCCGGGTAGGGGAGACCCAGTACTTC; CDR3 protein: CSASRVGETQYF
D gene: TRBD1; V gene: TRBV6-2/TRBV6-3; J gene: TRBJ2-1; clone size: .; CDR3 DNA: TGTGCCAGCACCCCTCGGACAGGGGAGAGCAATGAGCAGTTCTTC; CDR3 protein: CASTPRTGESNEQFF
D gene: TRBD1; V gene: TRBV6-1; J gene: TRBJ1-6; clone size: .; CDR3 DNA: TGTGCCAGCATACAGGGACAGGGCCTTTCACCCCTCCGCTTT; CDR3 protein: CASIQGQGLSPLRF
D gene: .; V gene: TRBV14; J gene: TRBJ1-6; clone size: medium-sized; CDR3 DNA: TGTGCCAGCAGCCAAGATCCTCAAACCTATAATTCACCCCTCCACTTT; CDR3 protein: CASSQDPQTYNSPLHF
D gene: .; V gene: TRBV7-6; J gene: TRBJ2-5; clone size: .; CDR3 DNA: TGTGCCAGCAGCTTCTCTGGGGGTTCAGAGACCCAGTACTTC; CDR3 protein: CASSFSGGSETQYF
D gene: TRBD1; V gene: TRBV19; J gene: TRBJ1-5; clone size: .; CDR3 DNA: TGTGCCAGTAGGGACAGGGGGGTGGATCAGCCCCAGCATTTT; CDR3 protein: CASRDRGVDQPQHF
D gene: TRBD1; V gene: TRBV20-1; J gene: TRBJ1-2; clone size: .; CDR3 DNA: TGCAGTGCTCTCCGGGACAGGGTTCTCACCTTC; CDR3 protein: CSALRDRVLTF
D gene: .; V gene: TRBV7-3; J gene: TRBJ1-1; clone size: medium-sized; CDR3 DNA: TGTGCCAGCTCTCAGACGGGGTACTCAATGAACACTGAAGCTTTCTTT; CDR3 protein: CASSQTGYSMNTEAFF
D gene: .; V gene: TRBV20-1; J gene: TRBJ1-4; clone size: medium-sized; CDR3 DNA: TGCAGTGCTCTCGGGACGTTTGATGAAAAACTGTTTTTT; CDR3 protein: CSALGTFDEKLFF
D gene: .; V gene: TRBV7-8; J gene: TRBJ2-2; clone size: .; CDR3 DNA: TGTGCCAGCAGCACCCAGTGTTCAATAACCGGGGAGCTGTTTTTT; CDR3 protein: CASSTQCSITGELFF
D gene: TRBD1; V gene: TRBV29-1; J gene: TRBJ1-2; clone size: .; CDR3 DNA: TGCAGCGCACCGTCCCCCTTAGGGGGCGTTTCGGGCTACACCTTC; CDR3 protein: CSAPSPLGGVSGYTF
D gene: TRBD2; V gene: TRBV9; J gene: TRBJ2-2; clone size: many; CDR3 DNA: TGTGCCAGCAGCGACCAATTAGGACTAGCGGACACCGGGGAGCTGTTTTTT; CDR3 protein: CASSDQLGLADTGELFF
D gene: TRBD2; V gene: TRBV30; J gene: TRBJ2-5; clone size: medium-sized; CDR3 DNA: TGTGCCTGGACCTTTAGCGGGGGGAGAGGGACCCAGTACTTC; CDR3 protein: CAWTFSGGRGTQYF
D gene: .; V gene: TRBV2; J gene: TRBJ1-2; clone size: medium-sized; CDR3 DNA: TGTGCCAGCACGGGGGCGCCCATCTATGGCTACACCTTC; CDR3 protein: CASTGAPIYGYTF
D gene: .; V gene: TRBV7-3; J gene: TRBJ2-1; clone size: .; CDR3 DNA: TGTGCCAGCAGCTTAACGGCGGGCTACTACAATGAGCAGTTCTTC; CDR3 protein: CASSLTAGYYNEQFF
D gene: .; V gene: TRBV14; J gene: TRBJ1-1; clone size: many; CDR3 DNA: TGTGCCAGCAGCCAAGAAAGGGCCCTGGCTGAAGCTTTCTTT; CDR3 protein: CASSQERALAEAFF
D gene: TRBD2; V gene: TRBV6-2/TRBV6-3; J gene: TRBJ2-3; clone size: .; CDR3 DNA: TGTGCCAGCAGTGGACCTAGCGGTTTGAATACGCAGTATTTT; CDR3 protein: CASSGPSGLNTQYF
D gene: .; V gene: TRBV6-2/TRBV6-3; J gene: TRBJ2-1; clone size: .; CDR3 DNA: TGTGCAAGCAGTTACAGAGGCAATGAGCAGTTCTTC; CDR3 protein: CASSYRGNEQFF
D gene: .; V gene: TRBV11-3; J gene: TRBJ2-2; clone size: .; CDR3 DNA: TGTGCCAGCAGCTCAAATCGGGGCAACACCGGGGAGCTGTTTTTT; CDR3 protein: CASSSNRGNTGELFF
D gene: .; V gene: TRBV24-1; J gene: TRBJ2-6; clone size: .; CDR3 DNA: TGTGCCACCAGTGACTCGAACTCTGGTGCCAACTTCCTGACTTTC; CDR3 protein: CATSDSNSGANFLTF
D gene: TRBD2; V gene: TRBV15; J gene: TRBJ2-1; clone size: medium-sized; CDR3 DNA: TGTGCCACCAGCGGGGTAGCGGGGGAAGAGCAGTTCTTC; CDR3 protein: CATSGVAGEEQFF
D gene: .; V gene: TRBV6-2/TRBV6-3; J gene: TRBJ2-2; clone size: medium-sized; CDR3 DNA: TGTGCCAGCAGTTACGCCCTTGCAGGGAGGGGGACCGGGGAGCTGTTTTTT; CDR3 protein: CASSYALAGRGTGELFF
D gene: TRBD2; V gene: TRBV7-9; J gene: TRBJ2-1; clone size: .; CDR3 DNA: TGTGCCAGCAGCCGCCGAGCGGGAGGGACATACAATGAGCAGTTCTTC; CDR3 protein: CASSRRAGGTYNEQFF
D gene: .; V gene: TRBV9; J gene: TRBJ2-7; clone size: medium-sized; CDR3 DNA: TGTGCCAGCAGCGTAGCTTCCCAGGGATACGAGCAGTACTTC; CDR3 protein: CASSVASQGYEQYF
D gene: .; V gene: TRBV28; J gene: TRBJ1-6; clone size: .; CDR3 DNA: TGTGCCAGCAGCCCTGTGGGGAATTCACCCCTCCACTTT; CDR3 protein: CASSPVGNSPLHF
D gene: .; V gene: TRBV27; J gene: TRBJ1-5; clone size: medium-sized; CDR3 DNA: TGTGCCAGCAGTTTGGTGGGGCAGGGGCTTTTGAGCAATCAGCCCCAGCATTTT; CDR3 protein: CASSLVGQGLLSNQPQHF
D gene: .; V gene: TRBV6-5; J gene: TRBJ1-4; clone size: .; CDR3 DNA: TGTGCCAGCAGTTACTCCCTCGGGTGGGCAACTAATGAAAAACTGTTTTTT; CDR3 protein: CASSYSLGWATNEKLFF
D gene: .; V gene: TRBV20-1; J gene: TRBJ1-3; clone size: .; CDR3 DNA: TGCAGTGCTAGAGACCCCGAGGGTTCGGGAAACACCATATATTTT; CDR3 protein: CSARDPEGSGNTIYF
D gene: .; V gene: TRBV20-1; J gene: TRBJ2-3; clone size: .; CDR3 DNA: TGCAGTGCCACCGAGGTAGCGGTAAAAACAGATACGCAGTATTTT; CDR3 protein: CSATEVAVKTDTQYF
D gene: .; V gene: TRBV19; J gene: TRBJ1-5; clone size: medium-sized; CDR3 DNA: TGTGCCGCTGGCCCGCTCGAGGGCAATCAGCCCCAGCATTTT; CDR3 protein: CAAGPLEGNQPQHF